This paragraph covers one T cell receptor (beta chain) sequence. The antigen remains undetermined. PCR was performed using 60 Vbeta and 13 Jbeta primers. As processed by the authors: An analysis performed later counted about 80 million unique TCR beta chains (roughly 11 million of them shared). Only in-frame clones appear in the TCRdb table, and some are missing; sequencing was by immunoSEQ multiplex PCR. V and J calls and clone size follow that table, whereas D and trimming were derived from the DNA. The sample carries over 150,000 clones, around 83% recorded once. The CDR3 runs to 16 residues. The germline V gene has CDR1 WNHNN and CDR2 SYGVQD (reference sequence). The V gene end was trimmed by 0 bases and the J gene end by 7 bases; junction bases not matched to a gene: 9. This entry belongs to a study of cytomegalovirus exposure and HLA in healthy donors. Findings and limits, study-wide: A few V segments could not be told apart, such as TRBV6-2 and TRBV6-3, and were left out.

The sample consisted of PBMCs. This chain joins TRBV10-1 and TRBJ2-1; 7 bases match TRBD2. The sequence was collected from a man in his thirties or forties in good health and CMV-seropositive. The CDR3 DNA is TGCGCCAGCAGTGAGTCCCGCCGAGCGGGGACTAATGAGCAGTTCTTC. The encoded protein is CASSESRRAGTNEQFF.